This TCR beta chain was obtained from a study of blood T cell repertoires in COVID-19. Each participant's cohort was designated according to participant-reported clinical history. Sequenced by immunoSEQ multiplex PCR; TCRdb stores in-frame clones only, minus some. Counted here are around 170,000 clones, roughly 86% occurring once; the ten biggest clones make up about 9.6%. The CDR3 has 15 residues. V lost 2 bases and J 5 bases, leaving 13 bases between the germline ends. The germline V gene has CDR1 SNHLY and CDR2 FYNNEI. Sequencing was carried out using PBMCs or T cells enriched from blood (not recorded which). The chain is built from TRBV2 and TRBJ2-1; D might be TRBD1 (5 bases). The sequence came from a young woman who had recovered from COVID-19. The CDR3 region is CASSEQGFPNNEQFF. In DNA, the CDR3 is TGTGCCAGCAGTGAACAGGGTTTCCCTAACAATGAGCAGTTCTTC. Variable domain in full (rest from reference TRBV2 and TRBJ2-1): EPEVTQTPSHQVTQMGQEVILRCVPISNHLYFYWYRQILGQKVEFLVSFYNNEISEKSEIFDDQFSVERPDGSNFTLKIRSTKLEDSAMYFCASSEQGFPNNEQFFGPGTRLTVL.